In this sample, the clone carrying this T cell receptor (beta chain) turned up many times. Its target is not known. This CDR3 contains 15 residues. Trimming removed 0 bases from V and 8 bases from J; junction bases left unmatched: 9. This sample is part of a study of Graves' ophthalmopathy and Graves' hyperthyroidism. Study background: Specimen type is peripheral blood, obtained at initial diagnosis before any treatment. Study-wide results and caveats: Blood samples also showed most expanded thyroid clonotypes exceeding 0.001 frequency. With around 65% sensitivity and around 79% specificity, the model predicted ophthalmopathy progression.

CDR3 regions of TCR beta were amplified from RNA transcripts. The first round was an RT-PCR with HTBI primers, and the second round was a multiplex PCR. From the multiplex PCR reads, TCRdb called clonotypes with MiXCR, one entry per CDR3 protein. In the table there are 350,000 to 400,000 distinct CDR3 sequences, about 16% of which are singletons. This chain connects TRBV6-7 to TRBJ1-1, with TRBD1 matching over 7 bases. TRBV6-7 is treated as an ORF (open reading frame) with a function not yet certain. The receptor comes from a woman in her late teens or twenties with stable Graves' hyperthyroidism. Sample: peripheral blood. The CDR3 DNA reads TGTGCCAGCAGTTACTCGAACAGGGGAACAGGGGAAGCTTTCTTT. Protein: CASSYSNRGTGEAFF.